This paragraph covers one T cell receptor (beta chain) sequence. Its antigen is as yet unknown. The PCR used 60 Vbeta and 13 Jbeta primers. The repertoire was sequenced with immunoSEQ multiplex PCR; TCRdb's copy has only in-frame clones and lacks some. This table has 150,000 to 180,000 clones, roughly three quarters appearing once. There are 15 residues in the CDR3. Germline CDR1 reads SGHTA; CDR2 reads FQGNSA. The V end was cut by 2 bases, the J end by 5 bases, with 13 bases between. This record comes from a study of cytomegalovirus exposure and HLA in healthy donors. Across the study: Falling in the Caucasian-associated ancestry cluster were 81% of 300 to 500 genotyped donors. Overall study findings and caveats: A later analysis found TCR association rates differed by HLA locus, highest for DRB1 and lowest for HLA-C.

The sequence was obtained from a man aged 30-40 years in good health and CMV-seropositive. The sequencing input was PBMCs. V usage is TRBV7-2 and J usage is TRBJ2-1; D is possibly TRBD2 (6 bases). The CDR3, as DNA: TGTGCCAGCAGCTTAACGGCTAGCGAAAACAATGAGCAGTTCTTC. Its protein is CASSLTASENNEQFF.